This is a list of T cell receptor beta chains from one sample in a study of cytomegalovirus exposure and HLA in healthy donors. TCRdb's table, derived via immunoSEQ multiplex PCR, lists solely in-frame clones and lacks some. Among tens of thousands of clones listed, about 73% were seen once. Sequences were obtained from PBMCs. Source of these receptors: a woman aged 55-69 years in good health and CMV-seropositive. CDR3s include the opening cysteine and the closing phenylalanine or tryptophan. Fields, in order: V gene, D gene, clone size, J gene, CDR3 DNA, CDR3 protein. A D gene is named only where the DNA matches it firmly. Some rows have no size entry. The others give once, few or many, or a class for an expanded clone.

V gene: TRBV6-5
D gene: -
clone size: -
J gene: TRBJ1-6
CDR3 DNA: TGTGCCAGCAGTTCAATAACAGGGTCACCCCTCCACTTT
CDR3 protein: CASSSITGSPLHF

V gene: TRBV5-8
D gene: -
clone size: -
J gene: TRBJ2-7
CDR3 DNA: TGTGCCAGCAGCTTGGACAGGTCCTACGAGCAGTACTTC
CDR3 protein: CASSLDRSYEQYF

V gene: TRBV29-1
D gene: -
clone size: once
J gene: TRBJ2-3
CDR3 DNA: TGCAGCGTCCCACGGCGCGGGGTACTATACAGCACAGATACGCAGTATTTT
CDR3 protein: CSVPRRGVLYSTDTQYF

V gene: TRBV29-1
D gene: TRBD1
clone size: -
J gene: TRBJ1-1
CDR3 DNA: TGCAGCGTTGAAGACACAGGGGGGAACACTGAAGCTTTCTTT
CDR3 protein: CSVEDTGGNTEAFF

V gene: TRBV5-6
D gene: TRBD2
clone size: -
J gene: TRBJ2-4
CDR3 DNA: TGTGCCAGCACCCTGGGGACTAGCGGGGGGGGGTGGGCCAAAAACATTCAGTACTTC
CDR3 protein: CASTLGTSGGGWAKNIQYF

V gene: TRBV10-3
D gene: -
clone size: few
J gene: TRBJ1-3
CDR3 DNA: TGTGCCATCACCCCTACCTCAGGGGCTGGAAACACCATATATTTT
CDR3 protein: CAITPTSGAGNTIYF

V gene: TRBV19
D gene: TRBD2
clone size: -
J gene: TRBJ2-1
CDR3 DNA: TGTGCCAGTAGTATAGAGGGGGGAGGGAGGGGCCAGAATGAGCAGTTCTTC
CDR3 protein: CASSIEGGGRGQNEQFF

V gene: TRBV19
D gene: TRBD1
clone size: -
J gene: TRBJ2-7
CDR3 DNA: TGTGCCAGTAGTATCGGGGTCGGGACAGGGTCCCTCGAGCAGTACTTC
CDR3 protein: CASSIGVGTGSLEQYF

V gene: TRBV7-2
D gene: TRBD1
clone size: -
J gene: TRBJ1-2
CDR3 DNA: TGTGCCAGCAGCTCCGGACAGGCCATCTATGGCTACACCTTC
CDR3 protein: CASSSGQAIYGYTF

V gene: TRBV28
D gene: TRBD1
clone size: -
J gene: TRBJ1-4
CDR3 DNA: TGTGCCAGCAGGGACCAGGGGGGACCTAATGAAAAACTGTTTTTT
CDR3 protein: CASRDQGGPNEKLFF

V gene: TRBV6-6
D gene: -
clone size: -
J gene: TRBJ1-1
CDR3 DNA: TGTGCCAGCACCTCAGGGAGGTCAGTAGTAAGGCAGGAAGCTTTCTTT
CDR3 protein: CASTSGRSVVRQEAFF